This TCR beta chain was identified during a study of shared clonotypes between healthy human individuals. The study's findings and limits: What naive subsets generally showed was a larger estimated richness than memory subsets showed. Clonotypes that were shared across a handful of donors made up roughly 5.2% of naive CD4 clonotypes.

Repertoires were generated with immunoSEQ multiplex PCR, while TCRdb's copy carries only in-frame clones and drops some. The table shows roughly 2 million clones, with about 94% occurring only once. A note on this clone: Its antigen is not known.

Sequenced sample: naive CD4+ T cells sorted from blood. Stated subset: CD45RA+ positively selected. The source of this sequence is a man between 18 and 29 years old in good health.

CDR3 nucleotides: TGCGCCAGCAGCTTGGGGGACAGCTTTTCTGGAAACACCATATATTTT. This encodes CASSLGDSFSGNTIYF. This rearrangement joins TRBV5-1 to TRBJ1-3; 7 nucleotides agree with TRBD1. This CDR3 contains 16 residues. Germline V gene data show CDR1 as SGHRS and CDR2 as YFSETQ. The V and J ends lost 0 bases and 1 base, in that order; junction bases with no gene match: 4.